These 30 T cell receptor beta chains share one sample of origin, sequenced in a study of immune heterogeneity within non-small cell lung tumors. Multiplex PCR amplified the TCR beta CDR3 region. Its first round ran for 10 to 11 cycles with 32 V and 13 J primers. TCRdb itself ran the multiplex PCR reads through MiXCR, one entry per CDR3 protein. The sample lists 30,000 to 40,000 distinct CDR3 sequences; 25% to 30% were seen once. Genomic DNA extracted from bulk tumor tissue served as template. A total of around 660 ng was used per sample. Several biopsies were spaced far apart within each primary tumor and obtained as surgery took place. Patients underwent curative surgery for untreated, newly diagnosed non-small cell lung cancer. The source material was lung tumor tissue. The receptors were gathered from a man aged 40-55 years with non-small cell lung cancer.

The chain recombines TRBV5-4 with TRBJ2-7; tentatively, D is TRBD2 (7 bases). CDR1 SGHNT and CDR2 YYREEE come from the germline V gene (reference sequence). The CDR3 is made up of 15 amino acids. Trimming stripped 0 bases from V and 3 bases from J, with 13 bases between. The CDR3 DNA follows: TGTGCCAGCAGCTTGGAAAGGGGGGGCCGCTACGAGCAGTACTTC. Translation gives CASSLERGGRYEQYF.

Of note for this clonotype: Possible read error: a much larger clone is one base away. V usage is TRBV6-2 or TRBV6-3 and J usage is TRBJ2-3; tentatively, D is TRBD1 or TRBD2 (5 bases each). Trimming cost V 6 bases and J 0 bases, with 7 bases left between them. The CDR3 runs 13 residues. Germline loops: CDR1 MNHEY, CDR2 SVGEGT. CDR3 region: CASSRGSTDTQYF. CDR3 coding DNA: TGTGCCAGCAGCCGGGGCAGCACAGATACGCAGTATTTT.

The rearrangement links TRBV10-3 to TRBJ1-1; D is uncertain. The CDR3 consists of 13 residues. Germline V gene lookup returns CDR1 ENHRY and CDR2 SYGVKD. Trimming took off 4 bases at V and 6 bases at J, with 12 bases between the two ends. CDR3 loop: CAISGRVGSEAFF. CDR3 nucleotides: TGTGCCATCAGTGGTAGGGTAGGCTCTGAAGCTTTCTTT.

This clonotype was recorded a few times. This sequence joins TRBV4-3 and TRBJ2-5; D is undetermined. V lost 1 base, J lost 5 bases, and 11 bases lay in between. Germline V lookup: CDR1 LGHNA, CDR2 YSLEER. The CDR3 has 14 amino acids. The CDR3 DNA is TGCGCCAGCAGCCAAGGGGTTCTTGCCGAGACCCAGTACTTC. Its translation is CASSQGVLAETQYF.

This clonotype was seen at least ten times. The rearrangement links TRBV28 to TRBJ1-2; D gene uncertain. CDR1 MDHEN and CDR2 SYDVKM come from the germline V gene. V lost 6 bases and J lost 0, with 8 bases in between. CDR3 length equals 13 residues. DNA for the CDR3: TGTGCCAGCAGGGTCAGTTCTAACTATGGCTACACCTTC. Its protein is CASRVSSNYGYTF.

The chain has TRBV6-2 or TRBV6-3 and TRBJ2-1, with 10 nucleotides matching TRBD2. The V gene's germline CDR1 is MNHEY and CDR2 SVGEGT. The trim removed 6 bases at V and 6 bases at J, leaving 8 bases unmatched. The CDR3 spans 15 residues. CDR3 coding DNA: TGTGCCAGCAGCCCCACTAGCGGGGTATTCAATGAGCAGTTCTTC. Amino acid sequence: CASSPTSGVFNEQFF.

This chain links TRBV4-3 with TRBJ1-2, with 7 bases lining up with TRBD1. CDR1 LGHNA and CDR2 YSLEER come from the germline V gene. With V trimmed by 4 bases and J by 4 bases, 12 bases remained unmatched. The CDR3 has 16 residues. As DNA, the CDR3 is TGCGCCAGCAGCCCGCAGCCGACAGGGAGTGGCTATGGCTACACCTTC. Its protein is CASSPQPTGSGYGYTF.

Concerning this clonotype: This may stem from a read error, because a much larger clone lies one nucleotide away. The rearrangement joins TRBV20-1 to TRBJ2-2; D possibly matches TRBD1 or TRBD2 (5 bases each). In germline, CDR1 is DFQATT, CDR2 SNEGSKA (reference sequence). The CDR3 consists of 12 residues. The CDR3 coding sequence is TGCAGTGCTAGTCCCCAGGGTAGGGAGCCGTTTTTT. Protein: CSASPQGREPFF.

The table lists this clonotype with a few counts. The chain uses TRBV5-1 and TRBJ2-1; 9 bases are shared with TRBD1. The trim removed 9 bases at V and 5 bases at J, leaving 9 bases unmatched. Per germline, CDR1 SGHRS and CDR2 YFSETQ. This CDR3 spans 14 amino acids. The CDR3 protein is CATQPGQGNNEQFF. The CDR3 region has the DNA TGCGCCACCCAACCGGGACAGGGAAACAATGAGCAGTTCTTC.

This clonotype was detected ten times or more. The chain joins TRBV24-1 to TRBJ2-5; 13 nucleotides align to TRBD2. The CDR3 runs to 16 residues. The germline V gene encodes CDR1 KGHDR and CDR2 SFDVKD. V shed 2 bases, J shed 5 bases, and the junction held 4 bases outside the gene matches. The CDR3 bases are TGTGCCACCAGTGATTACGGACTAGCGGGAGTTGAGACCCAGTACTTC. It encodes CATSDYGLAGVETQYF.

The J gene is TRBJ2-5, the V gene TRBV20-1, with 7 bases that match TRBD1. This CDR3 is built from 14 residues. The V gene end was trimmed by 1 base and the J gene end by 5 bases; junction bases not matched to a gene: 7. Germline assignment: CDR1 DFQATT and CDR2 SNEGSKA (reference sequence). CDR3 in DNA: TGCAGTGCTAGAGGGACAGGAGGACATGAGACCCAGTACTTC. Amino acid sequence: CSARGTGGHETQYF.

The chain links TRBV6-1 to TRBJ1-1; perhaps TRBD1 as D (6 bases). Trimming stripped 6 bases from V and 3 bases from J, with 14 bases between. The germline CDR1 and CDR2 sequences are MNHNS and SASEGT. The length of the CDR3 is 14 residues. DNA of the CDR3: TGTGCCAGCAGAGACAGGACCCGGGACACTGAAGCTTTCTTT. This sequence encodes CASRDRTRDTEAFF.

The J gene is TRBJ2-3, the V gene TRBV9, with 9 bases identical to TRBD1. The CDR3 contains 17 residues. V trimming: 4 bases; J trimming: 2 bases; junction bases outside the gene matches: 11. From germline, CDR1 is SGDLS and CDR2 YYNGEE. The CDR3 nucleotides are TGTGCCAGCAGCCCTTCGGACAGGGGATTCGACACAGATACGCAGTATTTT. Translated, it gives CASSPSDRGFDTDTQYF.

This clonotype was counted only a few times. This rearrangement joins TRBV4-1 to TRBJ1-1, with D hard to call. V lost 1 base to trimming and J lost 0 bases, with 9 bases between them. The CDR3 sequence is 15 residues long. CDR1 and CDR2 from the germline V gene are MGHRA and YSYEKL. CDR3 sequence (DNA): TGCGCCAGCAGCCAAGTACGGAGTATGAACACTGAAGCTTTCTTT. Residues: CASSQVRSMNTEAFF.

This chain connects TRBV5-1 to TRBJ2-2; D might be TRBD2 (5 bases). The CDR3 is 17 amino acids. Germline values: CDR1 SGHRS, CDR2 YFSETQ. The V gene lost 7 bases and the J gene lost 5 bases, with 24 bases spanning the gap. The CDR3 protein is CASSPRAGGLKTGELFF. CDR3 DNA sequence: TGCGCCAGCTCCCCAAGGGCGGGCGGCCTGAAAACCGGGGAGCTGTTTTTT.

This clonotype has a count of ten or more. The CDR3 is CASSLFGSNFYEQYF. The CDR3 nucleotides read TGTGCCAGCAGCTTATTCGGGAGTAACTTCTACGAGCAGTACTTC. This chain uses TRBV11-2 with TRBJ2-7; D is perhaps TRBD2 (6 bases). V gave up 2 bases and J gave up 3 bases, with 14 bases separating them. The CDR3 totals 15 residues. The germline CDR1 and CDR2 sequences are SGHAT and FQNNGV.

The chain joins TRBV10-3 to TRBJ2-3, with D possibly being TRBD1 or TRBD2 (6 bases each). This CDR3 region has 14 residues. Trimming pared 5 bases from V and 2 bases from J, leaving 11 bases between. Germline V gene sequence: CDR1 ENHRY, CDR2 SYGVKD. CDR3 sequence: CAISRGLFTDTQYF. The DNA of the CDR3 is TGTGCCATCAGTCGGGGGCTTTTCACAGATACGCAGTATTTT.

This clonotype appeared a single time. The rearrangement uses TRBV5-6 and TRBJ1-3, with D perhaps matching TRBD1 (6 bases). Germline CDR1 SGHDT, CDR2 YYEEEE. CDR3 length equals 13 residues. Trimming removed 3 bases from V and 3 bases from J, with 7 bases in between. CDR3 nucleotides: TGTGCCAGCAGCTGGGACATTGGAAACACCATATATTTT. As protein: CASSWDIGNTIYF.

This clonotype was counted ten times or more. The chain uses TRBV19 and TRBJ2-1; tentatively, D is TRBD2 (5 bases). Germline CDR1 reads LNHDA; CDR2 reads SQIVND (reference sequence). Trimming removed 6 bases at V and 4 bases at J, with 16 bases between. This CDR3 is built from 15 residues. CDR3 amino acids: CASRAAGERYNEQFF. The DNA of the CDR3 is TGTGCCAGTAGAGCGGCGGGTGAGAGATACAATGAGCAGTTCTTC.

The chain is built from TRBV20-1 and TRBJ1-1; D is undetermined. V dropped 4 bases and J dropped 0 bases, with 9 bases sitting between them. CDR1 DFQATT and CDR2 SNEGSKA come from the germline V gene (reference sequence). This CDR3 comprises 13 residues. Written as DNA, the CDR3 is TGCAGTGCTAACCTGGGCGTGAACACTGAAGCTTTCTTT. It specifies CSANLGVNTEAFF.

This clonotype was detected ten times or more. The genes are TRBV14 and TRBJ2-7; 12 bases are a match to TRBD2. J gave up 1 base and V 0 bases, and 25 bases lay outside the gene matches. Germline assignment: CDR1 SGHDN and CDR2 FVKESK. The CDR3 is 24 amino acids. CDR3 loop: CASSQDVQGSGLAGRGYGSYEQYF. The DNA for the CDR3 is TGTGCCAGCAGCCAAGATGTGCAGGGCTCAGGACTAGCGGGAAGGGGGTACGGGTCCTACGAGCAGTACTTC.

Notes on this clonotype: A much larger clone lies a single base off, so this may be a read error. This chain links TRBV19 with TRBJ1-5; tentative D call: TRBD1 (6 bases). V lost 3 bases, J lost 2 bases, and 14 bases lay in between. This CDR3 contains 16 residues. Germline V gene sequence: CDR1 LNHDA, CDR2 SQIVND (reference sequence). The CDR3 protein is CASSILMGAGNQPQHF. The CDR3 nucleotides read TGTGCCAGTAGTATCTTGATGGGGGCGGGCAATCAGCCCCAGCATTTT.

This clonotype was seen a handful of times. This rearrangement joins TRBV20-1 to TRBJ2-5; possibly TRBD2 for D (6 bases). CDR3 length: 13 residues. Looked up from germline, CDR1 is DFQATT and CDR2 is SNEGSKA (reference sequence). The V gene lost 5 bases and the J gene lost 5 bases, with 15 bases spanning the gap. CDR3 nucleotides: TGCAGTGCTCCGGCCGGAGGGGTGGAGACCCAGTACTTC. The encoded protein is CSAPAGGVETQYF.

This clonotype occurred a few times. The CDR3 reads CASSVDPDYGYTF. The CDR3 coding sequence is TGTGCCAGCAGCGTAGACCCCGACTATGGCTACACCTTC. The gene calls are TRBV9 and TRBJ1-2; D gene ambiguous. The germline V and J ends were trimmed by 0 bases and 3 bases, with 6 bases remaining between them. CDR3 length: 13 amino acids. Germline CDR1 reads SGDLS; CDR2 reads YYNGEE.

On this clonotype itself: A much larger clone sits a single nucleotide away, making a read error possible. The chain links TRBV12-3 or TRBV12-4 to TRBJ1-1, with a possible D match to TRBD1 (5 bases). The V end was cut by 6 bases, the J end by 1 base, with 9 bases between. The CDR3 runs to 13 residues. This CDR3 is CASRLGQNTEAFF. DNA for the CDR3: TGTGCCAGCAGACTTGGACAGAACACTGAAGCTTTCTTT.

This clonotype was seen at least ten times. V and J are TRBV19 and TRBJ1-5; D is unclear. CDR3 length: 14 amino acids. The V and J ends lost 3 bases and 6 bases respectively, with 12 bases between them. Germline-derived CDR1 and CDR2 are LNHDA and SQIVND (reference sequence). CDR3 in amino acids: CASSMAGYTQPQHF. CDR3 bases: TGTGCCAGTAGTATGGCGGGGTACACTCAGCCCCAGCATTTT.

A remark on this clonotype: A much larger clone differs by one base, so this may be a read error. The chain couples TRBV20-1 to TRBJ2-7; perhaps D is TRBD1 or TRBD2 (5 bases each). V dropped 1 base and J dropped 3 bases, with 10 bases sitting between them. Germline V lookup: CDR1 DFQATT, CDR2 SNEGSKA (reference sequence). CDR3 size: 13 residues. DNA of the CDR3: TGCAGTGCTAGAGGGGACGCAATCTACGAGCAGTACTTC. Encoded protein: CSARGDAIYEQYF.

This clonotype was seen repeatedly, ten times or more. The V call is TRBV24-1, the J call TRBJ1-5; the D gene is possibly TRBD1 (6 bases). Trimming left V 1 base short and J 4 bases short, with 16 bases between. The CDR3 has 17 residues. CDR1 and CDR2 from the germline V gene are KGHDR and SFDVKD. As DNA, the CDR3 is TGTGCCACCAGTGATTTCGCGGGGGCGAATAGGAATCAGCCCCAGCATTTT. Encoded protein: CATSDFAGANRNQPQHF.

For this clonotype: This may be a read error, as it is one base from a much larger clone. The chain recombines TRBV27 with TRBJ1-2; 8 nucleotides agree with TRBD1. CDR1 MNHEY and CDR2 SMNVEV come from the germline V gene (reference sequence). CDR3 size: 14 residues. V lost 7 bases to trimming and J lost 4 bases; unmatched junction nucleotides: 8. CDR3 loop: CASISQQGVYGYTF. The CDR3 DNA sequence: TGTGCCAGCATTTCTCAACAGGGGGTCTATGGCTACACCTTC.

By sample fraction, this clonotype is medium-sized (0.01 to 0.1%). The chain joins TRBV10-3 to TRBJ2-7; no clear D. The germline V gene encodes CDR1 ENHRY and CDR2 SYGVKD. Trimming took 0 bases from V and 0 from J, leaving 6 bases between them. The CDR3 contains 14 residues. CDR3 sequence (DNA): TGTGCCATCAGTGAGTCGGCAGGCTCCTACGAGCAGTACTTC. It yields the protein CAISESAGSYEQYF.